What follows are 10 T cell receptor beta chains derived from one specimen sequenced in a study of blood T cell repertoires in COVID-19. TCRdb keeps only in-frame clones here, not all; method: immunoSEQ multiplex PCR. The sample includes roughly 230,000 clones, around four fifths of them seen just once. Sequenced material: peripheral blood. The receptor source for this set is a woman aged 80 or older with COVID-19, enrolled during active disease.

The J gene is TRBJ1-1, the V gene TRBV29-1; 7 nucleotides align to TRBD1. This CDR3 has 13 amino acids. J lost 1 base, V lost 7 bases, and 6 bases had no gene match. Germline loops: CDR1 SQVTM, CDR2 ANQGSEA. The CDR3 here is CSGNRGTNTEAFF. The CDR3 DNA follows: TGCAGCGGTAACAGGGGTACGAACACTGAAGCTTTCTTT. Complete variable domain (other parts from reference TRBV29-1 and TRBJ1-1): SAVISQKPSRDICQRGTSLTIQCQVDSQVTMMFWYRQQPGQSLTLIATANQGSEATYESGFVIDKFPISRPNLTFSTLTVSNMSPEDSSIYLCSGNRGTNTEAFFGQGTRLTVV.

The chain links TRBV18 to TRBJ1-4, with 9 bases aligning to TRBD1. The CDR3 is made up of 15 amino acids. J lost 8 bases, V lost 4 bases, and 8 bases had no gene match. Per germline, CDR1 KGHSH and CDR2 LQKENI. This CDR3 is CASSQQGAEVEKLFF. The CDR3 region has the DNA TGTGCCAGCTCACAACAGGGGGCTGAGGTGGAAAAACTGTTTTTT.

This sequence joins TRBV6-5 and TRBJ1-1; D gene uncertain. V was pared by 4 bases and J by 9 bases, with 9 bases between. CDR3 size: 11 residues. The germline gives CDR1 MNHEY, CDR2 SVGAGI. CDR3 region: CASSSPGQAFF. CDR3 DNA: TGTGCCAGCAGTTCCCCTGGGCAAGCTTTCTTT.

This chain uses TRBV29-1 with TRBJ2-3; TRBD1 agrees at 9 bases. V was pared by 5 bases and J by 1 base, with 16 bases of the junction left unmatched. Germline CDR1 SQVTM, CDR2 ANQGSEA. The CDR3 spans 18 residues. The DNA for the CDR3 is TGCAGCGTTCCCCCCGGGACAGGGAGGTCGTTCGGCACAGATACGCAGTATTTT. It specifies CSVPPGTGRSFGTDTQYF.

The chain has TRBV6-5 and TRBJ1-5; possible D gene TRBD1, 5 bases. Trimming stripped 0 bases from V and 4 bases from J, with 10 bases between. Per germline, CDR1 MNHEY and CDR2 SVGAGI. The CDR3 has 15 amino acids. CDR3 coding DNA: TGTGCCAGCAGTTACTCGATGGCAGGGAATCAGCCCCAGCATTTT. Encoded protein: CASSYSMAGNQPQHF.

The rearrangement uses TRBV5-1 and TRBJ2-5; the match to TRBD2 covers 8 bases. The CDR3 is made up of 17 amino acids. V shed 0 bases, J shed 0 bases, and the junction held 7 bases outside the gene matches. The germline V gene has CDR1 SGHRS and CDR2 YFSETQ. CDR3 residues: CASSLAASGSYQETQYF. In nucleotides, the CDR3 is TGCGCCAGCAGCTTGGCGGCTAGCGGGTCTTACCAAGAGACCCAGTACTTC.

J is TRBJ1-2 and V is TRBV7-2, with TRBD1 as a possible D gene (5 bases). The CDR3 has 15 amino acids. Trimming stripped 3 bases from V and 0 bases from J, with 11 bases between. CDR1 and CDR2 (germline): SGHTA, FQGNSA. CDR3: CASSLGTYSNYGYTF. The DNA for the CDR3 is TGTGCCAGCAGCTTGGGGACTTATTCTAACTATGGCTACACCTTC.

This clone appeared a single time. The chain uses TRBV18 and TRBJ1-1, with D unresolved. V dropped 3 bases and J dropped 3 bases, with 14 bases sitting between them. Per germline, CDR1 KGHSH and CDR2 LQKENI. This CDR3 comprises 15 residues. The CDR3 protein is CASSPINGDDTEAFF. The CDR3 DNA sequence: TGTGCCAGCTCACCGATCAACGGGGATGACACTGAAGCTTTCTTT.

The V and J genes are TRBV5-4 and TRBJ1-6; no clear D. Germline CDR1 and CDR2: SGHNT and YYREEE (reference sequence). This CDR3 comprises 15 residues. The V and J ends lost 5 bases and 3 bases respectively, with 12 bases between them. The DNA of the CDR3 is TGTGCCAGCAGTTCTGACACAGACTATAATTCACCCCTCCACTTT. It codes for CASSSDTDYNSPLHF. Full variable domain (outside the CDR3, taken from reference TRBV5-4 and TRBJ1-6): ETGVTQSPTHLIKTRGQQVTLRCSSQSGHNTVSWYQQALGQGPQFIFQYYREEENGRGNFPPRFSGLQFPNYSSELNVNALELDDSALYLCASSSDTDYNSPLHFGNGTRLTVT.

The V call is TRBV21-1, the J call TRBJ1-5; the table gives TRBD1 as D, unverified against the DNA. TRBV21-1 corresponds to a pseudogene. This CDR3 has 19 residues. CDR3 loop: CASSKVWERMGANNQPQHF. The CDR3 DNA sequence: TGTGCCAGCAGCAAAGTATGGGAGAGAATGGGGGCAAACAATCAGCCCCAGCATTTT.